Listed below are T cell receptor beta chains from one sample, sequenced in a study of cytomegalovirus exposure and HLA in healthy donors. The table came from immunoSEQ multiplex PCR; TCRdb's copy has only in-frame clones and leaves some out. This sample has 150,000 or so clones, with about 90% found just once. The sample comprised PBMCs. Every receptor here comes from a woman in her twenties or thirties in good health and CMV-seropositive. The CDR3 runs from the conserved cysteine through the conserved F or W. A D gene is named only where the DNA matches it firmly. Size is omitted from some rows. Given values are once, few, many or a class for expanded clones.

clone_size	d_call	v_call	j_call	cdr3_nt	cdr3_aa
NA	NA	TRBV14	TRBJ1-3	TGTGCCAGCAGCCAACAAAGGACAGTAGTGTCTGGAAACACCATATATTTT	CASSQQRTVVSGNTIYF
NA	TRBD1	TRBV28	TRBJ2-7	TGTGCCAGCAGCTCCCCGACCGGGACAGGGGCCTACGAGCAGTACTTC	CASSSPTGTGAYEQYF
NA	TRBD1	TRBV28	TRBJ1-2	TGTGCCAGCAGCCCCGGACAGGGAGGTTCCCCCTATAACTATGGCTACACCTTC	CASSPGQGGSPYNYGYTF
few	TRBD2	TRBV12-5	TRBJ2-2	TGTGCTAGTGGTTTTCTAGCGGGAGGGCCGGGCACCGGGGAGCTGTTTTTT	CASGFLAGGPGTGELFF
once	TRBD2	TRBV5-1	TRBJ2-7	TGCGCCAGCAGCTTGCGGATTAGCGGGGGGGCAAACGAGCAGTACTTC	CASSLRISGGANEQYF
NA	TRBD2	TRBV13	TRBJ2-1	TGTGCCAGCAGCCCGGGGACGGGAGGGCCGGCCTATGAGCAGTTCTTC	CASSPGTGGPAYEQFF
NA	TRBD1	TRBV28	TRBJ1-2	TGTGCCAGCAATGGCGGGACAGGCTGGGGCTACACCTTC	CASNGGTGWGYTF
once	NA	TRBV5-1	TRBJ2-1	TGCGCCAGCAGTCAGAGACAGTCGTCCTACAATGAGCAGTTCTTC	CASSQRQSSYNEQFF
NA	TRBD2	TRBV10-3	TRBJ2-5	TGTGCCATCAAGGGGACTACCCAAGAGACCCAGTACTTC	CAIKGTTQETQYF
NA	NA	TRBV9	TRBJ2-7	TGTGCCAGCAGCCCGAGTGGGGGGAACTACTACGAGCAGTACTTC	CASSPSGGNYYEQYF
NA	NA	TRBV28	TRBJ2-3	TGTGCCAGCGGAGCTCTTGGGCTAGCTGACAAAACAGATACGCAGTATTTT	CASGALGLADKTDTQYF
few	NA	TRBV20-1	TRBJ1-3	TGCAGTGCTAGCCCAGGAAACACCATATATTTT	CSASPGNTIYF
once	NA	TRBV5-1	TRBJ2-5	TGCGCCAGCAGCTTGGGGGGTCCTGCGGGGACGTACCAAGAGACCCAGTACTTC	CASSLGGPAGTYQETQYF
once	NA	TRBV15	TRBJ1-2	TGTGCCACCAGCACAGGGACTAACTATGGCTACACCTTC	CATSTGTNYGYTF
NA	TRBD2	TRBV5-6	TRBJ2-2	TGTGCCAGCGGACAGTCTCCAAGCGGGGGGGCAACCGGGGAGCTGTTTTTT	CASGQSPSGGATGELFF
NA	TRBD2	TRBV28	TRBJ2-1	TGTGCCAGCAGTTTAGGGCTAGCGGAGCTTTGGTCCTACAATGAGCAGTTCTTC	CASSLGLAELWSYNEQFF
NA	NA	TRBV7-9	TRBJ2-7	TGTGCCAGCAGCCCGCCAAGCGGGCACTACGAGCAGTACTTC	CASSPPSGHYEQYF
NA	NA	TRBV7-6	TRBJ1-1	TGTGCCAGCAGCCCCAGGGTAGAGAATCCTGAAGCTTTCTTT	CASSPRVENPEAFF
NA	NA	TRBV5-1	TRBJ1-3	TGCGCCAGCAGCTTGGATCGCGGCGGGTCAGTTTACTTT	CASSLDRGGSVYF
NA	NA	TRBV4-2	TRBJ2-3	TGTGCCAGCAGCCAAGATCCCACTAGCACAGATACGCAGTATTTT	CASSQDPTSTDTQYF
NA	NA	TRBV19	TRBJ2-2	TGTGCCAGTAGTATAGTACCAGGGCCCGGGGAGCTGTTTTTT	CASSIVPGPGELFF
NA	TRBD2	TRBV11-2	TRBJ2-4	TGTGCCAGCAGCGTAACCCGGGACCCACGGAGCGGGGACATTCAGTACTTC	CASSVTRDPRSGDIQYF
NA	TRBD1	TRBV6-1	TRBJ1-5	TGTGCCAGCAGTGAGAACAGGGGGCAATCTCAGCCCCAGCATTTT	CASSENRGQSQPQHF
NA	NA	TRBV11-2	TRBJ2-3	TGTGCCAGCAGCTTAGAGGGGACTAGCACAGATACGCAGTATTTT	CASSLEGTSTDTQYF
once	NA	TRBV4-1	TRBJ2-7	TGCGCCAGCAGCCAAGCCCTAGGGGGGGCCCACTACGAGCAGTACTTC	CASSQALGGAHYEQYF
NA	TRBD2	TRBV28	TRBJ2-1	TGTGCCAGCAGTTTATGGGCGGGAGGGCCATACAATGAGCAGTTCTTC	CASSLWAGGPYNEQFF
NA	NA	TRBV19	TRBJ2-6	TGTGCCAGTAGTAAGCTGATCGACCGGGTCTCTGGGGCCAACGTCCTGACTTTC	CASSKLIDRVSGANVLTF
NA	NA	TRBV7-2	TRBJ2-7	TGTGCCAGCAGCTTATATCTCGGACACTACGAGCAGTACTTC	CASSLYLGHYEQYF
NA	NA	TRBV5-1	TRBJ2-3	TGCGCCAGCAGCTTGGCCCGGACAGCGGAACTCACAGATACGCAGTATTTT	CASSLARTAELTDTQYF
NA	NA	TRBV19	TRBJ2-1	TGTGCCAGTAGTAGACAGGTGGGCTCCTACAATGAGCAGTTCTTC	CASSRQVGSYNEQFF
NA	TRBD2	TRBV25-1	TRBJ2-5	TGTGCCAGCAGTCCACAAGCGGGGGTGGGAGGGGCCCAGTACTTC	CASSPQAGVGGAQYF
NA	TRBD2	TRBV11-2	TRBJ2-7	TGTGCCAGCAGCTCAGCCAGCGGGGGGGCTAGCCGGTACGAGCAGTACTTC	CASSSASGGASRYEQYF
NA	TRBD2	TRBV6-4	TRBJ2-3	TGTGCCAGCAGCCGAACCGGGACTATCCACACAGATACGCAGTATTTT	CASSRTGTIHTDTQYF
NA	NA	TRBV28	TRBJ2-7	TGTGCCAGCAGGCCGACTAGGAGGGACTACGAGCAGTACTTC	CASRPTRRDYEQYF
NA	TRBD2	TRBV6-6	TRBJ2-1	TGTGCCAGCAGTTACGTACCGGGACTAGGGTACAATGAGCAGTTCTTC	CASSYVPGLGYNEQFF
NA	TRBD2	TRBV9	TRBJ2-1	TGTGCCAGCAGCGTGGCAATGACTAGCGGGACCGATGAGCAGTTCTTC	CASSVAMTSGTDEQFF
NA	TRBD1	TRBV2	TRBJ1-5	TGTGCCAGCAGGGAAGGGACAGGGAAAAATCAGCCCCAGCATTTT	CASREGTGKNQPQHF
once	TRBD1	TRBV6-1	TRBJ1-1	TGTGCCAGCAGTGTAAAGGGGGCAGACACTGAAGCTTTCTTT	CASSVKGADTEAFF
NA	TRBD1	TRBV6-5	TRBJ2-7	TGTGCCAGCATTTCAGGGGGCTACGAGCAGTACTTC	CASISGGYEQYF
NA	NA	TRBV18	TRBJ2-3	TGTGCCAGCTCCCCTTTTCAACAGGCACAAAGCACAGATACGCAGTATTTT	CASSPFQQAQSTDTQYF
NA	TRBD1	TRBV11-2	TRBJ2-2	TGTGCCAGCAGCTTATGGGACAGGGGGCCGGTCGGGGAGCTGTTTTTT	CASSLWDRGPVGELFF
NA	TRBD1	TRBV5-6	TRBJ2-2	TGTGCCAGCAGCCGATTCTCAGGGGGCAGTACCGGGGAGCTGTTTTTT	CASSRFSGGSTGELFF
once	NA	TRBV5-4	TRBJ2-2	TGTGCCAGCAGCTCCGATGGACAGTTCCCCGGGGAGCTGTTTTTT	CASSSDGQFPGELFF
once	NA	TRBV27	TRBJ2-2	TGTGCCAGCAGTTTTGTGGCAGGGGTCACCGGGGAGCTGTTTTTT	CASSFVAGVTGELFF
NA	NA	TRBV10-1	TRBJ1-1	TGCGCCAGCAGAGAGGGGGGCTCAAGCACTGAAGCTTTCTTT	CASREGGSSTEAFF
NA	NA	TRBV5-1	TRBJ2-7	TGCGCCAGCAGCATACAGGCCGCTTCCTACGAGCAGTACTTC	CASSIQAASYEQYF
NA	TRBD1	TRBV5-4	TRBJ1-2	TGTGCCAGCAGCTTGTCAGGGGGCGCTGGAGATATGAGCTATGGCTACACCTTC	CASSLSGGAGDMSYGYTF
NA	TRBD2	TRBV9	TRBJ2-3	TGTGCCAGCAGCACCGGGACTAGCGGTAGCACAGATACGCAGTATTTT	CASSTGTSGSTDTQYF
NA	TRBD2	TRBV5-1	TRBJ2-1	TGCGCCAGCAATTTCGGGGGGACTAGCGGGTACAATGAGCAGTTCTTC	CASNFGGTSGYNEQFF
NA	NA	TRBV7-9	TRBJ1-2	TGTGCCAGCAGCCTCTCTACAGGGGGCTACACCTTC	CASSLSTGGYTF